The clone carrying this T cell receptor beta chain came up many times. Trimming pared 5 bases from V and 0 bases from J, leaving 11 bases between. Germline V gene lookup returns CDR1 ENHRY and CDR2 SYGVKD. The CDR3 has 15 amino acids. The sample belongs to a study of Graves' ophthalmopathy and Graves' hyperthyroidism. Beta-chain TCR CDR3 regions were amplified from RNA transcripts. The workflow started with a first-round RT-PCR run with HTBI primers and then moved on to a second-round multiplex PCR. From the multiplex PCR reads, TCRdb called clonotypes with MiXCR, one entry per CDR3 protein. The table lists more than 1,000,000 distinct CDR3 sequences, about 36% of them singletons.

The source material was peripheral blood or thyroid tissue (not recorded which). This sequence originates from an adult man with Graves' hyperthyroidism. The gene calls are TRBV10-3 and TRBJ1-5, with D possibly matching TRBD1 (5 bases). The CDR3 DNA sequence: TGTGCCATCAGTAGAGGGACGGATAGCAATCAGCCCCAGCATTTT. This codes for CAISRGTDSNQPQHF.